Listed here are 30 T cell receptor beta chains from one sample, sequenced in a study of cytomegalovirus exposure and HLA in healthy donors. Primers: 60 Vbeta forward and 13 Jbeta reverse. Clones were read by immunoSEQ multiplex PCR, and TCRdb kept only the in-frame ones, dropping some. Its listing shows approximately 70,000 clones. The sequenced material came from PBMCs. The receptor set was obtained from a woman in her twenties or thirties in good health and CMV-seronegative.

The CDR3 protein is CASSQESTGYVYGYTF. The CDR3 DNA reads as TGCGCCAGCAGCCAAGAGTCAACAGGGTATGTCTATGGCTACACCTTC. The rearrangement uses TRBV4-1 and TRBJ1-2; maybe TRBD1 (6 bases). This CDR3 has 16 residues. The ends were cut back, 0 bases at V and 4 bases at J, with 15 bases in the middle. From germline, CDR1 is MGHRA and CDR2 YSYEKL.

This chain connects TRBV27 to TRBJ2-3; tentatively, D is TRBD2 (6 bases). CDR1 is MNHEY, CDR2 SMNVEV, per germline (reference sequence). The germline V and J ends were trimmed by 3 bases and 4 bases, with 11 bases remaining between them. The CDR3 runs to 14 residues. CDR3 in amino acids: CASSFGGGADTQYF. Written as DNA, the CDR3 is TGTGCCAGCAGTTTCGGGGGAGGCGCAGATACGCAGTATTTT.

The chain recombines TRBV28 with TRBJ2-7, with 10 bases aligning to TRBD2. J gave up 2 bases and V 7 bases, and 2 bases lay outside the gene matches. This CDR3 contains 13 residues. CDR1 is MDHEN and CDR2 is SYDVKM in the germline V gene. In DNA form, the CDR3 reads TGTGCCAGCACACTAGCGGGAACCTACGAGCAGTACTTC. It is translated as CASTLAGTYEQYF.

CDR3 amino acids: CASSFSSGGETQYF. CDR3 bases: TGTGCCAGCAGCTTCTCTAGCGGGGGCGAGACCCAGTACTTC. The chain is built from TRBV7-9 and TRBJ2-5; the match to TRBD2 covers 10 bases. Losses at the gene ends were 3 bases for V and 5 bases for J; bases not matched to a gene: 3. The CDR3 extends over 14 amino acids. Looked up from germline, CDR1 is SEHNR and CDR2 is FQNEAQ (reference sequence). The whole variable domain, remainder taken from reference TRBV7-9 and TRBJ2-5, is DTGVSQNPRHKITKRGQNVTFRCDPISEHNRLYWYRQTLGQGPEFLTYFQNEAQLEKSRLLSDRFSAERPKGSFSTLEIQRTEQGDSAMYLCASSFSSGGETQYFGPGTRLLVL.

V gene TRBV7-2 combines with J gene TRBJ1-1; no firm D call. Germline-derived CDR1 and CDR2 are SGHTA and FQGNSA. V lost 3 bases to trimming and J lost 1 base, with 12 bases between them. The CDR3 extends over 15 amino acids. The CDR3 bases are TGTGCCAGCAGCTTGGACTTTGGCCCGAACACTGAAGCTTTCTTT. Its translation: CASSLDFGPNTEAFF.

V usage is TRBV29-1 and J usage is TRBJ1-5, with 8 bases lining up with TRBD1. The germline CDR1 and CDR2 sequences are SQVTM and ANQGSEA. V shed 4 bases, J shed 3 bases, and the junction held 8 bases outside the gene matches. This CDR3 is 15 amino acids long. CDR3 DNA: TGCAGCGTTGGTCAGGACAGGGCCTCCAATCAGCCCCAGCATTTT. Protein: CSVGQDRASNQPQHF.

The chain employs TRBV5-1 and TRBJ2-5; TRBD1 matches 11 bases. In germline, CDR1 is SGHRS, CDR2 YFSETQ. V lost 0 bases to trimming and J lost 5 bases; unmatched junction nucleotides: 6. The CDR3 length is 16 residues. CDR3 DNA sequence: TGCGCCAGCAGCTTGGGCGGACAGGGGGCCGGGGAGACCCAGTACTTC. Its protein is CASSLGGQGAGETQYF.

This sequence joins TRBV18 and TRBJ2-3; 9 bases are shared with TRBD2. CDR3 length equals 16 residues. V lost 4 bases, J lost 2 bases, and 7 bases stayed unmatched. Germline V gives CDR1 KGHSH, CDR2 LQKENI. The CDR3 loop reads CASSRYSGGITDTQYF. For the CDR3, the DNA is TGTGCCAGCTCACGCTATAGCGGGGGAATCACAGATACGCAGTATTTT.

This rearrangement joins TRBV6-5 to TRBJ1-5, with D perhaps matching TRBD1 (5 bases). V shed 4 bases and J shed 0 bases, with 10 bases lying between them. Germline CDR1 reads MNHEY; CDR2 reads SVGAGI. This CDR3 is 15 amino acids long. The CDR3 DNA follows: TGTGCCAGCAGTTTTACAGGTGTTAGCAATCAGCCCCAGCATTTT. This codes for CASSFTGVSNQPQHF.

V gene TRBV5-1 combines with J gene TRBJ1-2, with a possible D match to TRBD1 (5 bases). Germline-derived CDR1 and CDR2 are SGHRS and YFSETQ. V was clipped by 6 bases and J by 7 bases, with 16 bases between them. This CDR3 contains 13 residues. The DNA for the CDR3 is TGCGCCAGCACGTTACTGACAGACGGTGGCTACACCTTC. This gives the protein CASTLLTDGGYTF.

This CDR3 reads CASQSGTPPYEQYF. The CDR3 coding sequence is TGTGCCAGTCAGTCCGGGACACCACCTTACGAGCAGTACTTC. The chain employs TRBV28 and TRBJ2-7; D perhaps matches TRBD1 (6 bases). CDR3 length: 14 amino acids. The V gene lost 9 bases and the J gene lost 4 bases, with 19 bases spanning the gap. Germline values: CDR1 MDHEN, CDR2 SYDVKM.

With respect to this clone: The junction differs from germline at one of its ends, possibly a read error. The rearrangement uses TRBV10-2 and TRBJ2-1; D call uncertain. The germline gives CDR1 WSHSY, CDR2 SAAADI. The length of the CDR3 is 14 residues. The CDR3 region has the DNA TGCGCATGTACCGACTCAAGCTCCGACAATGAGCAGTTCTTC. It is translated as CACTDSSSDNEQFF.

The J gene is TRBJ2-5, the V gene TRBV6-6; a possible D gene is TRBD2 (5 bases). Germline V lookup: CDR1 MNHNY, CDR2 SVGAGI (reference sequence). V dropped 2 bases and J dropped 4 bases, with 17 bases sitting between them. The CDR3 contains 16 residues. The CDR3 DNA sequence: TGTGCCAGCAGTTACCCAACCGGAGGAGAGGGAGAGACCCAGTACTTC. It translates to CASSYPTGGEGETQYF.

This chain joins TRBV9 and TRBJ1-1; D might be TRBD1 (5 bases). Germline V gene lookup returns CDR1 SGDLS and CDR2 YYNGEE. Trimming cost V 4 bases and J 4 bases, with 17 bases left between them. The CDR3 covers 15 residues. The DNA for the CDR3 is TGTGCCAGCAGCCAACTTACGGGGGGAGGCACTGAAGCTTTCTTT. Amino acids: CASSQLTGGGTEAFF.

The CDR3 coding sequence is TGTGCCTGGAGCGAGACAGGGGGCGAGCAGTACTTC. Translation gives CAWSETGGEQYF. The chain has TRBV30 and TRBJ2-7, with TRBD1 matching over 9 bases. There are 12 residues in the CDR3. Germline V gene sequence: CDR1 GTSNPN, CDR2 SVGIG (reference sequence). V trimming: 3 bases; J trimming: 6 bases; junction bases outside the gene matches: 3.

With respect to this clone: The sample has other DNA sequences that encode this CDR3 too. The CDR3 loop reads CASSYSIGRGDYGYTF. The CDR3 bases are TGTGCCAGCAGTTACTCGATAGGCCGGGGGGACTATGGCTACACCTTC. The chain carries TRBV6-5 and TRBJ1-2, with D possibly matching TRBD1 (5 bases). This CDR3 comprises 16 residues. Germline V gene sequence: CDR1 MNHEY, CDR2 SVGAGI. V was clipped by 0 bases and J by 3 bases, with 14 bases between them.

This clone is called medium-sized based on its frequency. This rearrangement joins TRBV4-2 to TRBJ2-7, with D hard to call. In germline, CDR1 is LGHNA, CDR2 YNFKEQ. This CDR3 is 12 amino acids long. Trimming cost V 4 bases and J 0 bases, with 4 bases left between them. The CDR3 DNA is TGTGCCAGCAGCCTCCACTCCTACGAGCAGTACTTC. Amino acids: CASSLHSYEQYF.

The CDR3 DNA follows: TGTGCCAGCAGCACTACCAACATGAACACTGAAGCTTTCTTT. Encoded protein: CASSTTNMNTEAFF. The V gene is TRBV5-6, the J gene TRBJ1-1; D unclear. Trimming stripped 4 bases from V and 0 bases from J, with 10 bases between. Looked up from germline, CDR1 is SGHDT and CDR2 is YYEEEE. The length of the CDR3 is 14 residues.

V usage is TRBV10-3 and J usage is TRBJ2-3; 10 bases fit TRBD2. This CDR3 comprises 18 residues. J gave up 0 bases and V 4 bases, and 10 bases lay outside the gene matches. From germline, CDR1 is ENHRY and CDR2 SYGVKD. CDR3 sequence (DNA): TGTGCCATCAGTGTTCGAGGGACTAGCGTTGCTAGCACAGATACGCAGTATTTT. It encodes CAISVRGTSVASTDTQYF.

The chain uses TRBV7-2 and TRBJ2-7; the D gene is possibly TRBD2 (5 bases). CDR3 length: 14 amino acids. CDR1 is SGHTA and CDR2 is FQGNSA in the germline V gene. Trimming took 5 bases from V and 3 from J, leaving 14 bases between them. The DNA of the CDR3 is TGTGCCAGCAGCACACCCGGTGAGGGCTACGAGCAGTACTTC. Translation gives CASSTPGEGYEQYF.

The chain links TRBV19 to TRBJ1-2; 9 nucleotides align to TRBD1. The ends lost 5 bases at V and 8 bases at J; junction bases unmatched: 12. This CDR3 comprises 15 residues. Germline V gene data show CDR1 as LNHDA and CDR2 as SQIVND (reference sequence). The CDR3 loop is CASSGAQGAHRGYTF. CDR3 sequence (DNA): TGTGCCAGTAGTGGGGCACAGGGGGCTCATCGCGGCTACACCTTC.

This chain joins TRBV5-4 and TRBJ2-7, with D possibly matching TRBD2 (5 bases). The germline V and J ends were trimmed by 1 base and 5 bases, with 13 bases remaining between them. The CDR3 runs 14 residues. Per germline, CDR1 SGHNT and CDR2 YYREEE (reference sequence). The CDR3 here is CASSLSRGKNEQYF. The CDR3 DNA reads TGTGCCAGCAGCTTGTCTCGGGGTAAGAACGAGCAGTACTTC.

Details on this clone: Other DNA variants within this sample encode the same CDR3. The rearrangement links TRBV2 to TRBJ2-2; D is unresolved. Germline V CDR1 and CDR2: SNHLY, FYNNEI. The CDR3 extends over 12 amino acids. Trimming left V 6 bases short and J 3 bases short, with 5 bases between. The CDR3 here is CASSLDTGELFF. In DNA, the CDR3 is TGTGCCAGCAGCCTAGACACCGGGGAGCTGTTTTTT. Full variable domain (remainder filled in from reference TRBV2 and TRBJ2-2): EPEVTQTPSHQVTQMGQEVILRCVPISNHLYFYWYRQILGQKVEFLVSFYNNEISEKSEIFDDQFSVERPDGSNFTLKIRSTKLEDSAMYFCASSLDTGELFFGEGSRLTVL.

The V call is TRBV27, the J call TRBJ1-5, with D perhaps TRBD1 (5 bases). Looked up from germline, CDR1 is MNHEY and CDR2 is SMNVEV (reference sequence). The CDR3 loop spans 18 amino acids. Trimming left V 6 bases short and J 2 bases short, with 23 bases between. The CDR3 region is CASRPTPPHRYGNQPQHF. CDR3 nucleotide sequence: TGTGCCAGCAGACCGACTCCACCCCACAGGTATGGCAATCAGCCCCAGCATTTT.

The chain joins TRBV7-2 to TRBJ2-4; D is perhaps TRBD2 (5 bases). Deletions cut 1 base from V and 1 base from J, with 11 bases between. Germline assignment: CDR1 SGHTA and CDR2 FQGNSA. The CDR3 is made up of 16 amino acids. The CDR3 protein is CASSLVATAAKNIQYF. DNA for the CDR3: TGTGCCAGCAGCTTAGTAGCGACCGCGGCCAAAAACATTCAGTACTTC.

The CDR3 coding sequence is TGTGCCAGTCGGGACAGCTACGAGCAGTACTTC. It yields the protein CASRDSYEQYF. This chain links TRBV27 with TRBJ2-7; 7 bases agree with TRBD1. The CDR3 has 11 residues. The trim removed 9 bases at V and 3 bases at J, leaving 2 bases unmatched. Germline assignment: CDR1 MNHEY and CDR2 SMNVEV (reference sequence).

The chain recombines TRBV10-3 with TRBJ1-2; 11 bases line up with TRBD1. The CDR3 length is 14 residues. Germline loops: CDR1 ENHRY, CDR2 SYGVKD. Trimming took 7 bases from V and 3 from J; bases not matched to a gene: 4. The CDR3 is CAIKGTGGDYGYTF. The CDR3 DNA follows: TGTGCCATCAAGGGGACAGGGGGAGACTATGGCTACACCTTC.

This chain joins TRBV7-3 and TRBJ1-1; D gene unclear. CDR1 and CDR2 (germline): SGHTA, FQGTGA. Trimming took off 2 bases at V and 3 bases at J, with 10 bases between the two ends. The length of the CDR3 is 14 residues. The CDR3 DNA sequence: TGTGCCAGCAGCTTAGGCGGAGCGGACACTGAAGCTTTCTTT. Translated, it gives CASSLGGADTEAFF.

V gene TRBV6-5 combines with J gene TRBJ1-1, with D uncertain. Germline V lookup: CDR1 MNHEY, CDR2 SVGAGI. The CDR3 is 14 amino acids. V dropped 3 bases and J dropped 1 base, with 9 bases sitting between them. Written as DNA, the CDR3 is TGTGCCAGCAGTTATAGAGGTCGGAACACTGAAGCTTTCTTT. It is translated as CASSYRGRNTEAFF.

The chain joins TRBV19 to TRBJ2-3; 9 nucleotides line up with TRBD2. The V and J ends lost 6 bases and 3 bases, in that order; junction bases with no gene match: 7. In germline, CDR1 is LNHDA, CDR2 SQIVND (reference sequence). The CDR3 spans 15 residues. The CDR3 DNA is TGTGCCAGTAGGATTAGCGGGGGTGGAACAGATACGCAGTATTTT. This translates into CASRISGGGTDTQYF. Drawing the rest from reference TRBV19 and TRBJ2-3, the complete variable domain is DGGITQSPKYLFRKEGQNVTLSCEQNLNHDAMYWYRQDPGQGLRLIYYSQIVNDFQKGDIAEGYSVSREKKESFPLTVTSAQKNPTAFYLCASRISGGGTDTQYFGPGTRLTVL.